This TCR beta chain was sequenced for a study of shared clonotypes between healthy human individuals. At the level of the study: Three plates were used per donor for CD4 naive, three for CD4 memory, two for CD8 naive and one for CD8 memory.

V was cut by 5 bases and J by 0 bases, with 10 bases left in between. The germline V gene has CDR1 SGHNT and CDR2 YYREEE (reference sequence). CDR3 length: 14 amino acids. Several immunoSEQ 96-well plates shared each subset's DNA, each plate a replicate. Clones were read by immunoSEQ multiplex PCR, and TCRdb kept only the in-frame ones, dropping some. Counted here are about 300,000 clones, roughly 70% occurring once; the ten biggest clones make up approximately 10%. In its sample, this clone was seen a few times. The TCR originated in a man in his thirties or forties in good health. The chain recombines TRBV5-4 with TRBJ2-3; D is unclear. Sequenced material: memory CD4+ T cells sorted from blood. Regarding subset: CD45RA-negative fraction. In DNA form, the CDR3 reads TGTGCCAGCAGTATGGCAACTAGCACAGATACGCAGTATTTT. It translates to CASSMATSTDTQYF.